A single sample is the source of the 27 T cell receptor beta chains below, sequenced in a study of human T cells and chemical hapten exposure. TCRdb recomputed calls from the RACE reads with MiXCR, one row per CDR3 protein. The sample consists of 45,000 or so distinct CDR3 sequences, about 4.8% of them appearing once. Specified time point: healthy volunteer bleed at 2 weeks. Before extraction, the whole blood was not fractionated, and total RNA was taken from it. Sequencing input: whole blood. Receptors originate from a human donor in good health. Some clones in this sample may be carry-over from other donors' samples.

This chain links TRBV5-1 with TRBJ2-6, with D uncertain. The germline CDR1 and CDR2 sequences are SGHRS and YFSETQ. V was shortened by 4 bases and J by 2 bases, with 10 bases between the two germline ends. The CDR3 has 15 residues. The CDR3 nucleotides are TGCGCCAGCAGCCGTGCCTCCCCTGGGGCCAACGTCCTGACTTTC. Its translation is CASSRASPGANVLTF.

This clonotype has ten or more counts. The chain has TRBV20-1 and TRBJ2-1, with D unresolved. The CDR3 extends over 14 amino acids. The V gene's germline CDR1 is DFQATT and CDR2 SNEGSKA (reference sequence). V lost 6 bases and J lost 0, with 12 bases in between. DNA for the CDR3: TGCAGTGCAAGACGGTTGACCTCCTACAATGAGCAGTTCTTC. Amino acid sequence: CSARRLTSYNEQFF.

This clonotype turned up a few times. The V call is TRBV9, the J call TRBJ2-3, with D possibly matching TRBD2 (6 bases). This CDR3 contains 15 residues. The germline gives CDR1 SGDLS, CDR2 YYNGEE. Trimming took off 0 bases at V and 1 base at J, with 9 bases between the two ends. The CDR3: CASSVAGVGTDTQYF. The CDR3 DNA follows: TGTGCCAGCAGCGTAGCGGGAGTGGGCACAGATACGCAGTATTTT. Variable domain in full (rest from reference TRBV9 and TRBJ2-3): DSGVTQTPKHLITATGQRVTLRCSPRSGDLSVYWYQQSLDQGLQFLIQYYNGEERAKGNILERFSAQQFPDLHSELNLSSLELGDSALYFCASSVAGVGTDTQYFGPGTRLTVL.

This clonotype has ten or more counts. This chain connects TRBV20-1 to TRBJ2-1; D not resolved. V was clipped by 6 bases and J by 10 bases, with 10 bases between them. CDR1 and CDR2 (germline): DFQATT, SNEGSKA (reference sequence). The CDR3 contains 10 residues. The CDR3 DNA is TGCAGTGCCACGCTTGGGGAGCAGTTCTTC. This translates into CSATLGEQFF.

This clonotype was observed at least ten times. This rearrangement joins TRBV20-1 to TRBJ2-7; 8 bases line up with TRBD2. CDR1 is DFQATT, CDR2 SNEGSKA, per germline (reference sequence). V was clipped by 4 bases and J by 5 bases; unmatched bases: 13. CDR3 size: 15 residues. CDR3 residues: CSAKYSAGGRNEQYF. DNA of the CDR3: TGCAGTGCTAAGTATTCGGCGGGAGGAAGAAACGAGCAGTACTTC.

This rearrangement joins TRBV30 to TRBJ1-1; 10 bases are shared with TRBD1. Unmatched junction bases numbered 17, after V lost 4 bases and J lost 6 bases. CDR1 and CDR2 from the germline V gene are GTSNPN and SVGIG (reference sequence). This CDR3 spans 17 amino acids. The CDR3 DNA reads as TGTGCCTGGAATACCCAGACAGGGGGCGCGTTAGTGGCTGAAGCTTTCTTT. This translates into CAWNTQTGGALVAEAFF. The full variable domain, rest sourced from reference TRBV30 and TRBJ1-1, is SQTIHQWPATLVQPVGSPLSLECTVEGTSNPNLYWYRQAAGRGLQLLFYSVGIGQISSEVPQNLSASRPQDRQFILSSKKLLLSDSGFYLCAWNTQTGGALVAEAFFGQGTRLTVV.

This clonotype was observed a handful of times. The chain is built from TRBV2 and TRBJ2-3; D may match TRBD1 or TRBD2 (5 bases each). CDR1 is SNHLY and CDR2 is FYNNEI in the germline V gene. Trimming left V 1 base short and J 1 base short, with 12 bases between. The CDR3 runs 16 residues. The DNA of the CDR3 is TGTGCCAGCAGTGAAGGGGGGAGTGATGGCACAGATACGCAGTATTTT. Its translation is CASSEGGSDGTDTQYF.

This chain connects TRBV27 to TRBJ1-4, with 7 bases identical to TRBD1. Germline V CDR1 and CDR2: MNHEY, SMNVEV (reference sequence). The CDR3 spans 14 residues. V gave up 7 bases and J gave up 6 bases; unmatched junction bases: 8. Here the CDR3 reads CASNPTGFDEKLFF. Written as DNA, the CDR3 is TGTGCCAGCAACCCGACAGGGTTCGATGAAAAACTGTTTTTT. The variable domain in full, with the rest retrieved from reference TRBV27 and TRBJ1-4, is EAQVTQNPRYLITVTGKKLTVTCSQNMNHEYMSWYRQDPGLGLRQIYYSMNVEVTDKGDVPEGYKVSRKEKRNFPLILESPSPNQTSLYFCASNPTGFDEKLFFGSGTQLSVL.

This clonotype was counted a few times. V usage is TRBV9 and J usage is TRBJ2-5, with D perhaps TRBD1 (5 bases). CDR1 is SGDLS and CDR2 is YYNGEE in the germline V gene. The V and J ends lost 5 bases and 1 base respectively, with 15 bases between them. CDR3 length equals 15 residues. CDR3 residues: CASSHQPGPQETQYF. CDR3 DNA sequence: TGTGCCAGCAGTCACCAACCAGGGCCCCAAGAGACCCAGTACTTC. Supplemented by reference TRBV9 and TRBJ2-5, the full variable domain reads DSGVTQTPKHLITATGQRVTLRCSPRSGDLSVYWYQQSLDQGLQFLIQYYNGEERAKGNILERFSAQQFPDLHSELNLSSLELGDSALYFCASSHQPGPQETQYFGPGTRLLVL.

This clonotype was counted at least ten times. V usage is TRBV28 and J usage is TRBJ2-7; D gene uncertain. The V end was cut by 6 bases, the J end by 4 bases, with 10 bases between. CDR3 size: 12 residues. From germline, CDR1 is MDHEN and CDR2 SYDVKM. CDR3 amino acids: CASSSRRYEQYF. CDR3 nucleotides: TGTGCCAGCAGCTCGCGGCGGTACGAGCAGTACTTC.

This clonotype was detected many times. The chain combines TRBV20-1 with TRBJ1-4; D uncertain. The CDR3 is made up of 13 amino acids. Germline V gene data show CDR1 as DFQATT and CDR2 as SNEGSKA (reference sequence). The V end lost 7 bases, the J end lost 8 bases, and 17 bases lay between the germline ends. The CDR3 DNA sequence: TGCAGTGGATGGTCGCCTCTCCGGGAAAAACTGTTTTTT. Its translation: CSGWSPLREKLFF.

This clonotype was recorded many times. V and J are TRBV29-1 and TRBJ1-2, with D uncertain. This CDR3 comprises 12 residues. V gave up 4 bases and J gave up 8 bases, with 14 bases separating them. Germline loops: CDR1 SQVTM, CDR2 ANQGSEA. The CDR3 is CSVGGLGLGYTF. The CDR3 DNA follows: TGCAGCGTTGGGGGATTAGGCCTGGGCTACACCTTC.

This clonotype was counted many times. CDR3: CASSLRNREAFF. The CDR3 DNA follows: TGTGCCAGCAGTTTGCGAAACCGTGAAGCTTTCTTT. The rearrangement joins TRBV12-3 or TRBV12-4 to TRBJ1-1; no reliable D call. CDR3 length equals 12 residues. Trimming shortened V by 3 bases and J by 7 bases, and 9 bases separated the two germline ends.

As DNA, the CDR3 is TGTGCCATCAGTGAAAACAGGGGAACAGATACGCAGTATTTT. This translates into CAISENRGTDTQYF. The chain has TRBV10-3 and TRBJ2-3, with 7 bases matching TRBD1. The CDR3 length is 14 residues. V trimming: 3 bases; J trimming: 3 bases; junction bases outside the gene matches: 3. The germline V gene encodes CDR1 ENHRY and CDR2 SYGVKD.

The sample holds many counts of this clonotype. This chain uses TRBV9 with TRBJ2-5; tentatively, D is TRBD2 (5 bases). V gave up 4 bases and J gave up 2 bases, with 18 bases separating them. The CDR3 is 16 amino acids. CDR1 and CDR2 (germline): SGDLS, YYNGEE. This CDR3 reads CASSPGFGVRQETQYF. For the CDR3, the DNA is TGTGCCAGCAGCCCCGGGTTCGGGGTCCGTCAAGAGACCCAGTACTTC.

Ten or more counts support this clonotype. The J gene is TRBJ2-7, the V gene TRBV10-1, with a tentative D call TRBD2 (5 bases). Trimming pared 1 base from V and 5 bases from J, leaving 9 bases between. This CDR3 spans 13 amino acids. CDR1 is WNHNN and CDR2 is SYGVQD in the germline V gene (reference sequence). This CDR3 reads CASSEFEGDEQYF. In nucleotides, the CDR3 is TGCGCCAGCAGTGAGTTCGAGGGAGACGAGCAGTACTTC.

This clonotype was detected many times. The chain combines TRBV6-5 with TRBJ1-5; D may be TRBD1 (6 bases). V was clipped by 5 bases and J by 1 base, with 9 bases between them. The CDR3 has 14 amino acids. Germline V lookup: CDR1 MNHEY, CDR2 SVGAGI. CDR3 DNA: TGTGCCAGCAGTCGTGGACAGAGCAATCAGCCCCAGCATTTT. It specifies CASSRGQSNQPQHF.

This clonotype was seen more than once but under ten times. Since the CDR3 does not end with the conserved phenylalanine or tryptophan, this likely comes from a read error. V gene TRBV12-3 or TRBV12-4 combines with J gene TRBJ1-5; 11 bases match TRBD1. Unmatched junction bases numbered 12, after V lost 7 bases and J lost 7 bases. The CDR3 loop spans 16 amino acids. This CDR3 is CASNSGQGAGSQPQHL. The DNA of the CDR3 is TGTGCCAGCAATTCCGGACAGGGGGCAGGTTCCCAGCCCCAGCATCTT.

The rearrangement uses TRBV5-4 and TRBJ2-7; 11 positions match TRBD2. The CDR3 has 17 amino acids. V lost 0 bases and J lost 2; bases outside the gene matches: 7. Germline CDR1 SGHNT, CDR2 YYREEE (reference sequence). The CDR3 loop is CASSLALAGGLTYEQYF. Written as DNA, the CDR3 is TGTGCCAGCAGCTTGGCGCTAGCGGGAGGACTGACCTACGAGCAGTACTTC.

This clonotype was counted many times. The J gene is TRBJ2-3, the V gene TRBV5-1; 10 bases agree with TRBD1. Germline V gene data show CDR1 as SGHRS and CDR2 as YFSETQ. V was pared by 4 bases and J by 6 bases, with 5 bases of the junction left unmatched. CDR3 length: 14 amino acids. Here the CDR3 DNA reads TGCGCCAGCAGCCGGGACAGGGGATCCGATACGCAGTATTTT. It translates to CASSRDRGSDTQYF.

As for this clonotype: A much larger clonotype is one base distant, so this may be a read error. CDR3 coding DNA: TGTGCCAGCATCCCCCAGGGCTCTGGGGCCAACGTCCTGACTTTC. Protein: CASIPQGSGANVLTF. The J gene is TRBJ2-6, the V gene TRBV25-1; TRBD1 might be the D (5 bases). The CDR3 contains 15 residues. V gave up 7 bases and J gave up 0 bases, with 10 bases separating them. Germline loops: CDR1 MGHDK, CDR2 SYGVNS.

This clonotype was counted at least ten times. V gene TRBV10-3 combines with J gene TRBJ1-1; maybe TRBD1 (6 bases). Trimming took 2 bases from V and 6 from J, leaving 22 bases between them. Per the germline V gene, CDR1 is ENHRY and CDR2 is SYGVKD. The CDR3 contains 17 residues. Here the CDR3 reads CAISEPDTGSLFAEAFF. CDR3 DNA: TGTGCCATCAGTGAGCCAGATACAGGGTCCCTTTTCGCTGAAGCTTTCTTT.

There are many counts of this clonotype. The V and J genes are TRBV5-1 and TRBJ1-5, with D tentatively TRBD1 (5 bases). Per the germline V gene, CDR1 is SGHRS and CDR2 is YFSETQ. There are 13 residues in the CDR3. V was trimmed by 2 bases and J by 5 bases, leaving 8 bases between them. The CDR3 spells CASSFQGDQPQHF. As DNA, the CDR3 is TGCGCCAGCAGCTTTCAGGGAGATCAGCCCCAGCATTTT.

This clonotype was seen repeatedly, ten times or more. This rearrangement joins TRBV20-1 to TRBJ1-1; D is possibly TRBD1 (5 bases). The CDR3 consists of 16 residues. V was shortened by 3 bases and J by 3 bases, with 20 bases between the two germline ends. The germline V gene encodes CDR1 DFQATT and CDR2 SNEGSKA (reference sequence). This chain's CDR3 is CSASPPWGEGYTEAFF. In nucleotides, the CDR3 is TGCAGTGCTAGTCCCCCGTGGGGGGAGGGGTACACTGAAGCTTTCTTT.

This clonotype showed up many times. The chain recombines TRBV5-8 with TRBJ1-5; weak D call: TRBD1 (6 bases). The V end was cut by 4 bases, the J end by 0 bases, with 14 bases between. CDR1 is SGHTS and CDR2 is YDEGEE in the germline V gene. The CDR3 has 16 amino acids. CDR3 in amino acids: CASSDDRRYSNQPQHF. CDR3 sequence (DNA): TGTGCCAGCAGCGATGACAGGAGATATAGCAATCAGCCCCAGCATTTT.

This clonotype has only a few counts. The chain links TRBV19 to TRBJ1-2; D might be TRBD1 (5 bases). The CDR3 spans 16 residues. Between the trimmed V and J ends, which lost 4 bases and 0 bases, there was a span of 15 bases. In germline, CDR1 is LNHDA, CDR2 SQIVND (reference sequence). CDR3 sequence: CASSTYGTEANYGYTF. The CDR3 region has the DNA TGTGCCAGTAGTACCTACGGGACTGAAGCTAACTATGGCTACACCTTC.

This clonotype was counted only a few times. The chain uses TRBV11-2 and TRBJ1-5; D gene unclear. Germline CDR1 and CDR2: SGHAT and FQNNGV. With 1 base removed from V and 1 base from J, the gap between germline ends came to 8 bases. This CDR3 is built from 15 residues. CDR3 DNA sequence: TGTGCCAGCAGCTTAGGGCTCCAGAGCAATCAGCCCCAGCATTTT. This gives the protein CASSLGLQSNQPQHF.